The following is a TCR beta chain sequence with its context. Seattle researchers signed up patients amid active infection and tracked them longitudinally. This record comes from a study of blood T cell repertoires in COVID-19. This CDR3 contains 16 residues. Trimming removed 4 bases from V and 3 bases from J; junction bases left unmatched: 6. CDR1 and CDR2 (germline): SGHTA, FQGNSA. Authors' analysis steps: Estimated nucleated cell counts came from reference gene primer amplification. Libraries were prepared by immunoSEQ multiplex PCR; TCRdb keeps only in-frame clonotypes and omits some of them. V, J and clone size are taken as reported in that table, and D and trimming were inferred from the DNA itself. This repertoire shows around 150,000 clones, around 83% found once; its top ten account for 8% to 9%.

The chain employs TRBV7-2 and TRBJ2-1; 10 nucleotides match TRBD2. Sequencing was performed on peripheral blood. This clonotype was sampled from a man aged 25-40 years with COVID-19, enrolled during active disease. Here the CDR3 DNA reads TGTGCCAGCAGCTACGGACTAGCGGCCCTCTACAATGAGCAGTTCTTC. It translates to CASSYGLAALYNEQFF.